The rows below give T cell receptor beta chains drawn from one sample of a study of T cell repertoires in cytomegalovirus infection. These receptors' targets are unknown. TCRdb reprocessed the reads via MiXCR and lists one record per CDR3 protein. Here the sample spans approximately 500,000 distinct CDR3 sequences, roughly 34% being singletons. Source: cultured PBMCs, taken from culture after CMV antigen stimulation. All receptors come from a human donor in good health (CMV status not recorded). Some clones in this sample may be carry-over from other donors' samples. Both conserved end residues are part of each CDR3. The order of the fields is clone size, J gene, CDR3 length, D gene, V gene, CDR3 protein, CDR3 DNA. D genes are given only for firm matches. Not all rows give a size; the values are once, few, many and, for expanded clones, a class.

NA	TRBJ2-3	14	TRBD1	TRBV12-3/TRBV12-4	CASSVGQGRDTQYF	TGTGCCAGCAGTGTAGGACAGGGACGAGATACGCAGTATTTT
many	TRBJ1-6	23	NA	TRBV7-2	CASSSLPFTHAGPEGSYNSPLHF	TGTGCCAGCAGCTCCCTGCCTTTTACCCACGCCGGGCCTGAGGGATCCTATAATTCACCCCTCCACTTT
NA	TRBJ2-2	17	TRBD2	TRBV12-3/TRBV12-4	CASSPGLAGYYTGELFF	TGTGCCAGCAGCCCGGGACTAGCGGGATACTACACCGGGGAGCTGTTTTTT
NA	TRBJ2-1	12	NA	TRBV20-1	CSASRPGDEQFF	TGCAGTGCTAGTCGACCGGGAGATGAGCAGTTCTTC
NA	TRBJ1-6	15	NA	TRBV18	CASSPQGTGGSPLHF	TGTGCCAGCTCACCACAAGGGACTGGGGGTTCACCCCTCCACTTT
NA	TRBJ2-1	14	TRBD2	TRBV10-3	CAIKLAGNYNEQFF	TGTGCCATCAAACTAGCGGGGAACTACAATGAGCAGTTCTTC
few	TRBJ1-1	15	TRBD1	TRBV28	CASSLFGQGHTEAFF	TGTGCCAGCAGTTTATTTGGACAGGGACACACTGAAGCTTTCTTT
few	TRBJ2-3	15	NA	TRBV4-1	CASSRTAVGTDTQYF	TGCGCCAGCAGCCGGACTGCCGTGGGGACAGATACGCAGTATTTT
NA	TRBJ1-6	16	TRBD1	TRBV5-6	CASSYRQGIVNSPLHF	TGTGCCAGCAGCTACCGACAGGGTATTGTTAATTCACCCCTCCACTTT
NA	TRBJ2-1	15	NA	TRBV6-8	CARTRCVFLNNEQFF	TGTGCCAGGACCCGGTGTGTTTTTCTTAACAATGAGCAGTTCTTC
NA	TRBJ2-5	16	NA	TRBV12-3/TRBV12-4	CASSTKLGTVQETQYF	TGTGCCAGCAGTACAAAACTCGGGACTGTCCAAGAGACCCAGTACTTC
NA	TRBJ1-5	18	NA	TRBV28	CASSPPPRQTNSNQPQHF	TGTGCCAGCAGTCCCCCCCCGAGGCAGACAAATAGCAATCAGCCCCAGCATTTT
NA	TRBJ2-7	17	TRBD2	TRBV6-5	CASSYSRVGGRASEQYF	TGTGCCAGCAGTTACTCGAGGGTCGGGGGGAGGGCCTCCGAGCAGTACTTC
NA	TRBJ2-5	15	TRBD2	TRBV6-2/TRBV6-3	CASRPLRLAQETQYF	TGTGCCAGCAGGCCATTGAGACTAGCGCAAGAGACCCAGTACTTC
few	TRBJ2-1	13	NA	TRBV2	CASSRDRLNEQFF	TGTGCCAGCAGTAGGGACCGCCTCAATGAGCAGTTCTTC
NA	TRBJ2-1	19	TRBD2	TRBV20-1	CSARQPGLAGESAYNEQFF	TGCAGTGCTAGACAACCGGGACTAGCGGGAGAGAGCGCCTACAATGAGCAGTTCTTC
NA	TRBJ1-2	13	NA	TRBV20-1	CSARSTGNYGYTF	TGCAGTGCTAGGAGTACAGGGAACTATGGCTACACCTTC
NA	TRBJ2-1	15	TRBD2	TRBV6-6	CASSSGTSTYNEQFF	TGTGCCAGCAGTTCCGGGACTAGCACCTACAATGAGCAGTTCTTC
NA	TRBJ1-2	10	NA	TRBV10-3	CAIGISGYTF	TGTGCCATCGGGATTTCTGGCTACACCTTC
NA	TRBJ1-6	13	NA	TRBV24-1	CATSESDGSPLHF	TGTGCCACCAGTGAGTCGGACGGGTCACCCCTCCACTTT
few	TRBJ2-3	14	NA	TRBV6-5	CASARAGTTDTQYF	TGTGCCAGCGCGAGGGCGGGAACTACAGATACGCAGTATTTT
few	TRBJ1-6	15	NA	TRBV11-1	CASSYTTDGISPLHF	TGTGCCAGCAGCTACACGACGGACGGGATTTCACCCCTCCACTTT
NA	TRBJ2-2	16	NA	TRBV7-9	CASSLPPAPESGELFF	TGTGCCAGCAGCTTGCCCCCAGCTCCGGAATCCGGGGAGCTGTTTTTT
NA	TRBJ2-5	17	TRBD2	TRBV7-2	CASSLDIWEGLGETQYF	TGTGCCAGCAGCTTAGATATCTGGGAGGGCCTAGGCGAGACCCAGTACTTC
few	TRBJ2-5	15	TRBD2	TRBV5-4	CASSLEEALAGTQYF	TGTGCCAGCAGCTTGGAAGAGGCGCTAGCGGGGACCCAGTACTTC
once	TRBJ2-7	19	TRBD2	TRBV7-2	CASSSQGGASGRTVYEQYF	TGTGCCAGCAGCTCACAGGGGGGGGCTAGCGGGAGGACCGTCTACGAGCAGTACTTC
NA	TRBJ2-4	16	NA	TRBV15	CATSRVGVGAKNIQYF	TGTGCCACCAGCAGAGTCGGCGTGGGAGCCAAAAACATTCAGTACTTC
NA	TRBJ2-3	15	TRBD1	TRBV6-5	CASSYRGQSTDTQYF	TGTGCCAGCAGTTACAGGGGGCAAAGCACAGATACGCAGTATTTT
NA	TRBJ1-1	15	NA	TRBV7-2	CASSYDRTWDTEAFF	TGTGCCAGCAGCTACGACAGAACTTGGGACACTGAAGCTTTCTTT
few	TRBJ2-1	15	TRBD1	TRBV7-7	CASSHGQGAVNEQFF	TGTGCTAGCAGCCATGGACAGGGGGCCGTCAATGAGCAGTTCTTC
few	TRBJ1-4	15	NA	TRBV4-3	CASSQDLLFNEKLFF	TGCGCCAGCAGCCAAGACCTACTCTTTAATGAAAAACTGTTTTTT
NA	TRBJ2-7	13	TRBD2	TRBV6-5	CASGASGSYEQYF	TGTGCCAGCGGGGCTAGCGGGAGCTACGAGCAGTACTTC
many	TRBJ2-3	18	TRBD2	TRBV7-8	CASSLVSYSGRGADTQYF	TGTGCCAGCAGCTTAGTTTCCTATAGCGGGAGAGGCGCAGATACGCAGTATTTT
NA	TRBJ1-6	15	NA	TRBV27	CASSLQGRDNSPLHF	TGTGCCAGCAGTCTGCAGGGGCGCGATAATTCACCCCTCCACTTT
NA	TRBJ2-2	15	TRBD2	TRBV19	CASSLAGGTAGELFF	TGTGCCAGTAGTCTAGCGGGAGGAACGGCCGGGGAGCTGTTTTTT